The source of this T cell receptor beta chain is a study of blood T cell repertoires in COVID-19. Turning to the study itself: From the United States, Italy and Spain came samples of acute and convalescent COVID-19. T cells, B-cell-depleted T cells, or PBMCs provided the cDNA or gDNA that served as material.

Per the study methods: Amplification of reference gene primers was used by the study to estimate nucleated cell counts. Using immunoSEQ multiplex PCR, the repertoire was profiled, and TCRdb retains in-frame clones only, with some absent. The DNA gave D and trimming, while V, J and clone size come from that table. The sample has roughly 140,000 clones; about 80% are singletons. Material for sequencing was peripheral blood. The sequence was collected from a man in his 70s who had recovered from COVID-19.

The CDR3 here is CASSVPRDSQPQTLLTNEKLFF. CDR3 DNA sequence: TGTGCCAGCAGCGTCCCTCGGGACAGCCAGCCTCAGACCCTTTTAACTAATGAAAAACTGTTTTTT. The V gene is TRBV9, the J gene TRBJ1-4; TRBD1 agrees at 7 bases. Germline CDR1 is SGDLS and CDR2 is YYNGEE. With V trimmed by 2 bases and J by 1 base, 23 bases remained unmatched. This CDR3 comprises 22 residues.